The 21 T cell receptor beta chains reported below all come from one sample, sequenced in a study of blood T cell repertoires in COVID-19. Data came from immunoSEQ multiplex PCR; TCRdb stores just in-frame clones and leaves some out. Here the sample spans about 92,000 clones, roughly 75% being singletons. Input material: peripheral blood. These receptors all stem from a man aged 50 or older who had recovered from COVID-19.

The chain is built from TRBV7-6 and TRBJ2-3; possibly TRBD2 for D (6 bases). V lost 5 bases to trimming and J lost 3 bases, with 18 bases between them. Germline V lookup: CDR1 SGHVS, CDR2 FNYEAQ. The CDR3 has 16 residues. The CDR3 region is CASSRPGGVTTDTQYF. The CDR3, as DNA: TGTGCCAGCAGCCGACCCGGAGGGGTTACGACAGATACGCAGTATTTT.

This clone was counted once. The V gene is TRBV6-2 or TRBV6-3, the J gene TRBJ2-1; D call uncertain. Trimming stripped 5 bases from V and 5 bases from J, with 4 bases between. This CDR3 region has 11 residues. The germline V gene has CDR1 MNHEY and CDR2 SVGEGT. The CDR3 spells CASSDNNEQFF. The CDR3, as DNA: TGTGCCAGCAGTGACAACAATGAGCAGTTCTTC.

CDR3 in amino acids: CASSSPYEQYF. The CDR3 region has the DNA TGTGCCAGCAGTTCTCCCTACGAGCAGTACTTC. This rearrangement joins TRBV28 to TRBJ2-7; no definite D call. The CDR3 has 11 residues. CDR1 and CDR2 (germline): MDHEN, SYDVKM. Trimming left V 4 bases short and J 2 bases short, with 3 bases between.

This clone has a handful of counts. The rearrangement links TRBV11-2 to TRBJ1-2; D gene uncertain. V lost 5 bases and J lost 7, with 11 bases in between. The V gene's germline CDR1 is SGHAT and CDR2 FQNNGV. The CDR3 length is 12 residues. The CDR3 sequence: CASSPDIRGYTF. The DNA of the CDR3 is TGTGCCAGCAGCCCAGACATCCGTGGCTACACCTTC.

There are a few counts of this clone. The chain recombines TRBV19 with TRBJ1-6, with TRBD1 matching 9 bases. CDR3 length equals 16 residues. V was pared by 4 bases and J by 7 bases, with 8 bases of the junction left unmatched. Germline values: CDR1 LNHDA, CDR2 SQIVND (reference sequence). This CDR3 is CASSTIQGAQNSPLHF. CDR3 nucleotide sequence: TGTGCCAGTAGTACAATACAGGGGGCGCAAAATTCACCCCTCCACTTT.

The chain employs TRBV5-1 and TRBJ2-2; possible D gene TRBD2, 6 bases. Germline lookup yields CDR1 SGHRS and CDR2 YFSETQ. The CDR3 has 16 amino acids. Trimming pared 6 bases from V and 2 bases from J, leaving 17 bases between. The CDR3: CASKPLGSANTGELFF. The CDR3 region has the DNA TGCGCCAGCAAACCCCTCGGGAGCGCTAACACCGGGGAGCTGTTTTTT.

The chain links TRBV2 to TRBJ1-1; perhaps TRBD1 as D (5 bases). This CDR3 comprises 15 residues. The ends were cut back, 7 bases at V and 5 bases at J, with 20 bases in the middle. Germline V gene lookup returns CDR1 SNHLY and CDR2 FYNNEI. The CDR3: CASTEYRGGGTEAFF. For the CDR3, the DNA is TGTGCCAGCACGGAATATCGGGGGGGAGGGACTGAAGCTTTCTTT.

This chain links TRBV18 with TRBJ2-5; D is possibly TRBD2 (6 bases). The CDR3 is 14 amino acids. Trimming removed 0 bases at V and 8 bases at J, with 13 bases between. Germline V lookup: CDR1 KGHSH, CDR2 LQKENI. The CDR3 DNA reads as TGTGCCAGCTCACCACCGAGCGGGTTCGACACCCAGTACTTC. Translated: CASSPPSGFDTQYF.

Note on this clone: A much larger clone is a single base away; this may be a read error. This chain connects TRBV7-2 to TRBJ1-3; no clear D gene. The CDR3 is made up of 14 amino acids. Germline V gene sequence: CDR1 SGHTA, CDR2 FQGNSA. Trimming removed 7 bases from V and 0 bases from J, with 10 bases in between. The CDR3 is CASNFTSSGNTIYF. The CDR3 DNA reads as TGTGCCAGCAACTTTACTAGCTCTGGAAACACCATATATTTT.

In this sample, this clone turned up a few times. The V gene is TRBV19, the J gene TRBJ1-5; 10 bases fit TRBD1. This CDR3 region has 17 residues. The V and J ends lost 8 bases and 2 bases, in that order; junction bases with no gene match: 12. CDR1 and CDR2 from the germline V gene are LNHDA and SQIVND (reference sequence). The CDR3 here is CASSSGTGVIGNQPQHF. CDR3 DNA sequence: TGTGCCAGTTCGTCCGGGACAGGGGTTATTGGCAATCAGCCCCAGCATTTT.

V and J are TRBV9 and TRBJ2-1, with D maybe TRBD2 (5 bases). The germline V and J ends were trimmed by 2 bases and 10 bases, with 13 bases remaining between them. Germline CDR1 and CDR2: SGDLS and YYNGEE. This CDR3 is built from 13 residues. CDR3 nucleotides: TGTGCCAGCAGCGTCACCTATCGGGGAGAGCAGTTCTTC. Protein: CASSVTYRGEQFF. Full variable domain (remainder filled in from reference TRBV9 and TRBJ2-1): DSGVTQTPKHLITATGQRVTLRCSPRSGDLSVYWYQQSLDQGLQFLIQYYNGEERAKGNILERFSAQQFPDLHSELNLSSLELGDSALYFCASSVTYRGEQFFGPGTRLTVL.

The chain uses TRBV2 and TRBJ1-5; a possible D gene is TRBD1 (5 bases). CDR1 is SNHLY, CDR2 FYNNEI, per germline. The V end lost 3 bases, the J end lost 5 bases, and 11 bases lay between the germline ends. This CDR3 comprises 14 residues. The CDR3 sequence is CASSDGRGYQPQHF. The CDR3 DNA follows: TGTGCCAGCAGTGATGGGAGGGGATATCAGCCCCAGCATTTT.

This clone was seen a handful of times. This rearrangement joins TRBV5-6 to TRBJ1-3, with D unclear. This CDR3 spans 15 amino acids. Germline V gene data show CDR1 as SGHDT and CDR2 as YYEEEE. V was clipped by 2 bases and J by 1 base, with 10 bases between them. CDR3 amino acids: CASSFPWTSGNTIYF. CDR3 bases: TGTGCCAGCAGCTTCCCGTGGACTTCTGGAAACACCATATATTTT.

The gene calls are TRBV19 and TRBJ2-7; 9 nucleotides line up with TRBD2. V lost 6 bases and J lost 6; bases outside the gene matches: 12. Germline CDR1 reads LNHDA; CDR2 reads SQIVND (reference sequence). The CDR3 runs to 15 residues. The CDR3 protein is CASSPLYGSGSEQYF. The CDR3 DNA reads as TGTGCCAGTAGCCCCCTCTACGGTAGCGGGAGCGAGCAGTACTTC.

The J gene is TRBJ1-4, the V gene TRBV6-5; D is perhaps TRBD1 (5 bases). Deletions cut 6 bases from V and 4 bases from J, with 12 bases between. The CDR3 is 14 amino acids. Germline values: CDR1 MNHEY, CDR2 SVGAGI. DNA for the CDR3: TGTGCCAGCAGGATGGGACTCTATAATGAAAAACTGTTTTTT. Its translation: CASRMGLYNEKLFF.

J is TRBJ2-1 and V is TRBV9; possible D gene TRBD1, 5 bases. The germline V gene encodes CDR1 SGDLS and CDR2 YYNGEE. The V end lost 4 bases, the J end lost 9 bases, and 20 bases lay between the germline ends. The CDR3 has 15 amino acids. The CDR3 DNA follows: TGTGCCAGCAGCCCTTCGCTGGGCCCCGACAGTGAGCAGTTCTTC. Translation gives CASSPSLGPDSEQFF.

This clone has only one observation. The chain uses TRBV5-1 and TRBJ2-2, with TRBD1 as a possible D gene (6 bases). The V and J ends lost 0 bases and 4 bases respectively, with 13 bases between them. Germline CDR1 is SGHRS and CDR2 is YFSETQ. CDR3 length: 16 amino acids. CDR3 bases: TGCGCCAGCAGCTTGGGACAGGAGCGATTCACCGGGGAGCTGTTTTTT. It codes for CASSLGQERFTGELFF.

The chain carries TRBV3-1 (or the pseudogene TRBV3-2) and TRBJ2-1; D is possibly TRBD1 (5 bases). Germline assignment: CDR1 LGHDT and CDR2 YNNKEL (reference sequence). Trimming pared 8 bases from V and 5 bases from J, leaving 13 bases between. The CDR3 totals 13 residues. CDR3 sequence reads: CASRGAGHNEQFF. The DNA for the CDR3 is TGTGCCAGCCGTGGGGCAGGCCACAATGAGCAGTTCTTC.

The J gene is TRBJ2-1, the V gene TRBV12-5; 7 bases match TRBD1. V dropped 4 bases and J dropped 7; count of bases not matched to a gene: 13. This CDR3 spans 16 amino acids. Germline V gene sequence: CDR1 LGHNT, CDR2 FRNRAP. The CDR3 DNA sequence: TGTGCTAGTGGTTGGGTAGGGGACAGTAGATTTAATGAGCAGTTCTTC. Translated: CASGWVGDSRFNEQFF.

The chain employs TRBV30 and TRBJ1-4, with D hard to call. The V and J ends lost 1 base and 5 bases respectively, with 8 bases between them. Germline V gene lookup returns CDR1 GTSNPN and CDR2 SVGIG (reference sequence). The CDR3 has 13 amino acids. The CDR3 coding sequence is TGTGCCTGGAGTGACAGACCCAATGAAAAACTGTTTTTT. This encodes CAWSDRPNEKLFF.

The chain links TRBV6-1 to TRBJ2-6; D ambiguous. The germline V gene has CDR1 MNHNS and CDR2 SASEGT. The V gene lost 1 base and the J gene lost 2 bases, with 6 bases spanning the gap. This CDR3 comprises 15 residues. The CDR3 DNA sequence: TGTGCCAGCAGTGAAGAGCTAGCTGGGGCCAACGTCCTGACTTTC. Residues: CASSEELAGANVLTF.